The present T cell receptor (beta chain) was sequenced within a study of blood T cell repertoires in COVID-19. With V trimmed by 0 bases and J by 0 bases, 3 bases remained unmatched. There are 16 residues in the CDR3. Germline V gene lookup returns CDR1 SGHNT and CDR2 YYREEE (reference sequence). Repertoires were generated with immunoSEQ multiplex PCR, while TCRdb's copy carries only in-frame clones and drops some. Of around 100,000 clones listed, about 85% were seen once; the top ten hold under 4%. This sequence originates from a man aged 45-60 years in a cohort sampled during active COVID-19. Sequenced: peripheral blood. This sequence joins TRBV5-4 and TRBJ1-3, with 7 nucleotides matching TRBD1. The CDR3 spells CASSLGGQFSGNTIYF. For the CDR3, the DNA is TGTGCCAGCAGCTTGGGGGGACAGTTCTCTGGAAACACCATATATTTT.